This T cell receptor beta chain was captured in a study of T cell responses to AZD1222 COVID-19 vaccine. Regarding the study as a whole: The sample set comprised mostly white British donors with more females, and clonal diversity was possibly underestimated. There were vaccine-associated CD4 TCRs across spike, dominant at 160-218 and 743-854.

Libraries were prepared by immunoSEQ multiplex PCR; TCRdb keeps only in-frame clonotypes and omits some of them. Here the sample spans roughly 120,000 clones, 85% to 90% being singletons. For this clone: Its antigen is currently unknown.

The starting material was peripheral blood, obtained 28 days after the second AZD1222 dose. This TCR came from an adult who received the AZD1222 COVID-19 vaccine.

The CDR3 spells CASSYSSRYNEQFF. DNA for the CDR3: TGTGCCAGCAGTTACTCGTCCAGGTACAATGAGCAGTTCTTC. The V call is TRBV6-5, the J call TRBJ2-1; D is undetermined. CDR1 and CDR2 from the germline V gene are MNHEY and SVGAGI. This CDR3 has 14 amino acids. Trimming left V 0 bases short and J 4 bases short, with 7 bases between.